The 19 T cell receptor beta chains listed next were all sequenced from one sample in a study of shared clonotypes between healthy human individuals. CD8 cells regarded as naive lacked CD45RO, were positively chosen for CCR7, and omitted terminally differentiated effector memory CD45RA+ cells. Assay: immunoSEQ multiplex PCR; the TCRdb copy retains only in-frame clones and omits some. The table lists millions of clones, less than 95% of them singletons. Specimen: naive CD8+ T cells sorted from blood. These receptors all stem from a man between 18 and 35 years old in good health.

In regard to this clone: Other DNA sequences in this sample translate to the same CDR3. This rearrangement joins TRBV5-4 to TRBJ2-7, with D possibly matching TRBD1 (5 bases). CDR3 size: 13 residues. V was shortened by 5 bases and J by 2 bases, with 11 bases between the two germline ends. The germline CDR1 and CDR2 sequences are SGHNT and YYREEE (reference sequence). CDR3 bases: TGTGCCAGCAGTTTAGACAGAACCTACGAGCAGTACTTC. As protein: CASSLDRTYEQYF.

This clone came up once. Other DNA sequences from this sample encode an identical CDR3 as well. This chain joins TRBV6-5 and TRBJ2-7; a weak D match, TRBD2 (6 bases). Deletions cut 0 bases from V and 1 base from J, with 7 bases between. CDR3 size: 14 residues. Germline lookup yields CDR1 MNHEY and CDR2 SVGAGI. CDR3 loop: CASSYSEGSYEQYF. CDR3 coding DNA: TGTGCCAGCAGTTACTCGGAGGGGTCCTACGAGCAGTACTTC.

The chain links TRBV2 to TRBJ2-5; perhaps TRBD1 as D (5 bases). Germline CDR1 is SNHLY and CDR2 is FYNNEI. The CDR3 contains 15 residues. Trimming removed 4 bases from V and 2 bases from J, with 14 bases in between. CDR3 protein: CASSAAQQDQETQYF. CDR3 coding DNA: TGTGCCAGCAGTGCAGCCCAACAGGATCAAGAGACCCAGTACTTC.

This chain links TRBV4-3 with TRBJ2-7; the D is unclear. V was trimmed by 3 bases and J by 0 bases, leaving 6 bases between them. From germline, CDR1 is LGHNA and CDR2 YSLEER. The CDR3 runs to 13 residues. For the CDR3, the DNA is TGCGCCAGCAGCCACCTTCACTCCTACGAGCAGTACTTC. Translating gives CASSHLHSYEQYF.

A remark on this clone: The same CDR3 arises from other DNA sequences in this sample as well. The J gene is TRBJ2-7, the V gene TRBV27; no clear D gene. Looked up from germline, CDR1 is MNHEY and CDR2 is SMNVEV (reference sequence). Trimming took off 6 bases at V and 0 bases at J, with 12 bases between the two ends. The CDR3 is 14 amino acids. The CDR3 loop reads CASSYGRSSYEQYF. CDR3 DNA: TGTGCCAGCAGCTACGGGCGCAGCTCCTACGAGCAGTACTTC.

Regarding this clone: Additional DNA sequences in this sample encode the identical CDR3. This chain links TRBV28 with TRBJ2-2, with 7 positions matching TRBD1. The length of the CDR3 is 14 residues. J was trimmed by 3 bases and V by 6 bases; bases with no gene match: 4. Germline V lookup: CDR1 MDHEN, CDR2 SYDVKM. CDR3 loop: CASSRQGDTGELFF. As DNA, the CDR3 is TGTGCCAGCAGCAGGCAGGGGGACACCGGGGAGCTGTTTTTT.

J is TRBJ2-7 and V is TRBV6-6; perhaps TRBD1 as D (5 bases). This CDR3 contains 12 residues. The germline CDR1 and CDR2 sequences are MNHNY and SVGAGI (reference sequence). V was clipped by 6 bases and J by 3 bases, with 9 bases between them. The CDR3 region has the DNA TGTGCCAGCAGGACAGAGTTCTACGAGCAGTACTTC. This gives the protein CASRTEFYEQYF.

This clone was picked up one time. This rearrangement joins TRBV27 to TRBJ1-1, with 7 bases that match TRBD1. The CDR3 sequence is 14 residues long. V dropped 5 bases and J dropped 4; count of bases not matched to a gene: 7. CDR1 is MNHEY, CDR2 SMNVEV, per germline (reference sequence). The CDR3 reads CASSPEGAGTEAFF. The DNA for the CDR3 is TGTGCCAGCAGTCCAGAGGGGGCTGGCACTGAAGCTTTCTTT.

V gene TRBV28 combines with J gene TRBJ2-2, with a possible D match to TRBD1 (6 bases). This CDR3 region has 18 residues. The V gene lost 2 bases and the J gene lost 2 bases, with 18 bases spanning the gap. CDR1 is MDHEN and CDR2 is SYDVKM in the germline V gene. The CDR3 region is CASSLIARQGLNTGELFF. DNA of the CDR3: TGTGCCAGCAGTTTAATAGCACGGCAGGGGTTAAACACCGGGGAGCTGTTTTTT.

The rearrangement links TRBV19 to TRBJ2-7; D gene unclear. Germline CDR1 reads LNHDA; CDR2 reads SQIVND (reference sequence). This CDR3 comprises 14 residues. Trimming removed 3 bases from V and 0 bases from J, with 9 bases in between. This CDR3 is CASSMGWGSYEQYF. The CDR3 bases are TGTGCCAGTAGTATGGGGTGGGGCTCCTACGAGCAGTACTTC.

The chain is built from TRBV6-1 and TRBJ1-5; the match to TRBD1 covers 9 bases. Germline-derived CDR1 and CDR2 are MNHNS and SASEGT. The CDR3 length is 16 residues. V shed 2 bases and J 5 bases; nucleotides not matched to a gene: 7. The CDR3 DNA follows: TGTGCCAGCAGTGAATTCGGACAGGGGTATTATCAGCCCCAGCATTTT. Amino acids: CASSEFGQGYYQPQHF.

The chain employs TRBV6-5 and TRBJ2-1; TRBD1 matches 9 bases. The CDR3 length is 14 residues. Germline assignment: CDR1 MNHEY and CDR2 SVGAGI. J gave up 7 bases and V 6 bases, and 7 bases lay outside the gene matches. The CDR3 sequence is CASRIDRGGNEQFF. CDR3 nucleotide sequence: TGTGCCAGCAGAATCGACAGGGGGGGGAATGAGCAGTTCTTC.

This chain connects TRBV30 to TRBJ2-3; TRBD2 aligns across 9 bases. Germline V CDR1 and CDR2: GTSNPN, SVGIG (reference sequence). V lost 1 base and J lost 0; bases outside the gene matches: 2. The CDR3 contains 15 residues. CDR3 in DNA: TGTGCCTGGAGTGGACTAGCGGATAGCACAGATACGCAGTATTTT. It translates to CAWSGLADSTDTQYF.

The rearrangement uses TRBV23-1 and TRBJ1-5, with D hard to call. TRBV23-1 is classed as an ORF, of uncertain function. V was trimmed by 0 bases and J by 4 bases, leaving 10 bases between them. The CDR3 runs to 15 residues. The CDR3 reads CASSQSRADNQPQHF. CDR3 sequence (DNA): TGCGCCAGCAGTCAATCGAGGGCGGATAATCAGCCCCAGCATTTT.

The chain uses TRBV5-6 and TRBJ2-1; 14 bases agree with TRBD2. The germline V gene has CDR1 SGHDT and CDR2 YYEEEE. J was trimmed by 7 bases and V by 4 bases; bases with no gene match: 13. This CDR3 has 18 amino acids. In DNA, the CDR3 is TGTGCCAGCAGCGGGAAACCGGGACTAGCGGGAGAGAGGAATGAGCAGTTCTTC. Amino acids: CASSGKPGLAGERNEQFF.

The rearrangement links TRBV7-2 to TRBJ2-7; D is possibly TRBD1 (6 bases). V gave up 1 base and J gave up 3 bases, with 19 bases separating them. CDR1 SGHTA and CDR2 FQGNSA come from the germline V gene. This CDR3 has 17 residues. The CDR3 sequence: CASSLGRPGTSNYEQYF. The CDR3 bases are TGTGCCAGCAGCTTAGGCCGTCCCGGGACATCTAACTACGAGCAGTACTTC.

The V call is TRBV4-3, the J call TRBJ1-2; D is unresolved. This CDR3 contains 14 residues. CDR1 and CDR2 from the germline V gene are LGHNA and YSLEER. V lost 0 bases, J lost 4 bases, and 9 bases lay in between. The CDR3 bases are TGCGCCAGCAGCCAAGAAGCCGGGTCCTATGGCTACACCTTC. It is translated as CASSQEAGSYGYTF.

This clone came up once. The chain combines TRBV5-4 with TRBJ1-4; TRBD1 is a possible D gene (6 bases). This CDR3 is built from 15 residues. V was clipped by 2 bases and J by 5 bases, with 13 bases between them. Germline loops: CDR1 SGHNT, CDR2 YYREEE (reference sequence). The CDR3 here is CASSLQGNQNEKLFF. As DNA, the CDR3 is TGTGCCAGCAGCTTACAGGGAAACCAGAATGAAAAACTGTTTTTT.

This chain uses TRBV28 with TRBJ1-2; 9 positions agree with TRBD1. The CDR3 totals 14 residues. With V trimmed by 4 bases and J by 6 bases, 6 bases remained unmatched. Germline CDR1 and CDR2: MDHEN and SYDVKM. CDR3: CASSSLDRGDGYTF. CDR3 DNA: TGTGCCAGCAGTTCCCTCGACAGGGGGGATGGCTACACCTTC.